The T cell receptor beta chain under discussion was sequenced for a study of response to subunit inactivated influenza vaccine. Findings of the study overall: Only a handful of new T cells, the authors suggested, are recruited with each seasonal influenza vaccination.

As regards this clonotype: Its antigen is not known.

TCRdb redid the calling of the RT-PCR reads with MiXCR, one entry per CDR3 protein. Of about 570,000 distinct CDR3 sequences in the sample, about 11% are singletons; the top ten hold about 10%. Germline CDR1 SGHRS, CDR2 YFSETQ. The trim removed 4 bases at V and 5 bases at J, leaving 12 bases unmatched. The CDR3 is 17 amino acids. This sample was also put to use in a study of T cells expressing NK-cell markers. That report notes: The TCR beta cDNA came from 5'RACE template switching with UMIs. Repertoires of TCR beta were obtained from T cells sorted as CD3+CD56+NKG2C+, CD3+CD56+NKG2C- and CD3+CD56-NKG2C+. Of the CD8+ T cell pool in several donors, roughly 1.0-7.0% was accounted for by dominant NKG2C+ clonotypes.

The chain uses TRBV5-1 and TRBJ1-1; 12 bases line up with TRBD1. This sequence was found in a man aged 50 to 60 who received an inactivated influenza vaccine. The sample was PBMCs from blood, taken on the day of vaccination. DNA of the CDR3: TGCGCCAGCAGCCAAGTCCCGGGACAGGGGGCGCGGACTGAAGCTTTCTTT. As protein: CASSQVPGQGARTEAFF. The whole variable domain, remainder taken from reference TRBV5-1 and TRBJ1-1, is KAGVTQTPRYLIKTRGQQVTLSCSPISGHRSVSWYQQTPGQGLQFLFEYFSETQRNKGNFPGRFSGRQFSNSRSEMNVSTLELGDSALYLCASSQVPGQGARTEAFFGQGTRLTVV.